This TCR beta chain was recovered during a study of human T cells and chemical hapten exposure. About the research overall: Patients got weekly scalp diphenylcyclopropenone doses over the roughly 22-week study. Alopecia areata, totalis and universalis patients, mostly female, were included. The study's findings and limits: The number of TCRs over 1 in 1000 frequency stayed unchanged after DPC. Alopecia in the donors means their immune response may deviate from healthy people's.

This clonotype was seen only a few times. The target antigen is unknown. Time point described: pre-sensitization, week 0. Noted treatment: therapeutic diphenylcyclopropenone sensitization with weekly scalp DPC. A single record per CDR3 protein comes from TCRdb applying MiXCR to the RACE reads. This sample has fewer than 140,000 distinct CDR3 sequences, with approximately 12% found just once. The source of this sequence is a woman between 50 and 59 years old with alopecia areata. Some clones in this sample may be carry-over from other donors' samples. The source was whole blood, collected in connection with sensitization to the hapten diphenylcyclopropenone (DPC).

The CDR3 DNA is TGTGCCAGCGAACGCGGGGGCAACACCGGGGAGCTGTTTTTT. This encodes CASERGGNTGELFF. The chain is built from TRBV7-6 and TRBJ2-2; TRBD2 is a possible D gene (7 bases). The germline V gene encodes CDR1 SGHVS and CDR2 FNYEAQ. The CDR3 sequence is 14 residues long. V lost 8 bases to trimming and J lost 2 bases, with 12 bases between them.